The 11 T cell receptor beta chains below all came from one sample that was sequenced in a study of T cells in Graves' hyperthyroidism and ophthalmopathy. Researchers took RNA transcripts and amplified the TCR beta CDR3 regions from them. Using the HTBI primer set, a first-round RT-PCR was run on the TCR CDR3. MiXCR, applied by TCRdb to the multiplex PCR reads, yields one record per CDR3 protein. The table has 690,000 or so distinct CDR3 sequences, roughly a sixth seen once; the top ten hold roughly 17%. The sequenced sample was blood. The receptors shown here come from a woman aged 45-65 years with Graves' hyperthyroidism that later progressed to Graves' ophthalmopathy.

At least ten counts were recorded for this clonotype. V is TRBV3-1 and J is TRBJ1-2; the D is unclear. Germline CDR1 and CDR2: LGHDT and YNNKEL (reference sequence). The CDR3 has 14 residues. The V end lost 2 bases, the J end lost 3 bases, and 10 bases lay between the germline ends. The CDR3 nucleotides are TGTGCCAGCAGCCAAACCAGTGGGGACTATGGCTACACCTTC. Amino acid sequence: CASSQTSGDYGYTF.

The V and J genes are TRBV7-9 and TRBJ2-1, with no clear D. V was trimmed by 0 bases and J by 7 bases, leaving 13 bases between them. The V gene's germline CDR1 is SEHNR and CDR2 FQNEAQ (reference sequence). The CDR3 contains 15 residues. CDR3 sequence reads: CASSLAGRPVNEQFF. The CDR3, as DNA: TGTGCCAGCAGCTTAGCGGGCAGGCCGGTTAATGAGCAGTTCTTC.

This clonotype was observed once. This may stem from a read error, because a much larger clone lies one nucleotide away. The chain has TRBV15 and TRBJ2-1, with 8 positions matching TRBD2. The CDR3 is 16 amino acids. J was trimmed by 3 bases and V by 5 bases; bases with no gene match: 9. The germline V gene has CDR1 LNHNV and CDR2 YYDKDF (reference sequence). CDR3 nucleotides: TGTGCCACCAGCTCCACCCGGGGGGGGTGCTACAATGAGCAGTTCTTC. Encoded protein: CATSSTRGGCYNEQFF.

This clonotype was seen only a few times. This chain links TRBV6-1 with TRBJ1-2; 8 bases line up with TRBD1. The CDR3 has 14 residues. Per germline, CDR1 MNHNS and CDR2 SASEGT. V lost 6 bases to trimming and J lost 4 bases; unmatched junction nucleotides: 7. Here the CDR3 reads CASSSQGAVYGYTF. CDR3 coding DNA: TGTGCCAGCAGCTCCCAGGGGGCCGTCTATGGCTACACCTTC.

DNA of the CDR3: TGTGCCAGCAGCCAGGGGGGACGGTACCATGGCTACACCTTC. This sequence encodes CASSQGGRYHGYTF. V and J are TRBV28 and TRBJ1-2; 7 bases are a match to TRBD1. J lost 6 bases, V lost 6 bases, and 10 bases had no gene match. This CDR3 has 14 amino acids. The germline V gene has CDR1 MDHEN and CDR2 SYDVKM.

CDR3 amino acids: CAWSGTREKLFF. CDR3 bases: TGTGCCTGGAGTGGGACGCGGGAAAAACTGTTTTTT. This chain joins TRBV30 and TRBJ1-4; D remains unclear. The V gene's germline CDR1 is GTSNPN and CDR2 SVGIG (reference sequence). The CDR3 runs to 12 residues. V was trimmed by 1 base and J by 8 bases, leaving 8 bases between them.

The rearrangement joins TRBV6-2 or TRBV6-3 to TRBJ2-1, with 8 bases matching TRBD2. The germline V gene encodes CDR1 MNHEY and CDR2 SVGEGT. The CDR3 loop spans 14 amino acids. J gave up 5 bases and V 6 bases, and 6 bases lay outside the gene matches. The CDR3 here is CASRSGGGNNEQFF. The CDR3 DNA is TGTGCCAGCAGAAGTGGCGGGGGGAACAATGAGCAGTTCTTC.

This clonotype showed up many times. The rearrangement uses TRBV7-8 and TRBJ1-1; D unclear. Trimming took 4 bases from V and 7 from J, leaving 13 bases between them. The CDR3 runs to 13 residues. Germline CDR1 is SGHVS and CDR2 is FQNEAQ. CDR3 nucleotides: TGTGCCAGCAGCTCCTATTTTACCCGTGAAGCTTTCTTT. Its translation: CASSSYFTREAFF.

This sequence joins TRBV20-1 and TRBJ2-5, with 11 bases that match TRBD2. Trimming removed 5 bases from V and 2 bases from J; junction bases left unmatched: 7. Germline V gene sequence: CDR1 DFQATT, CDR2 SNEGSKA (reference sequence). The CDR3 runs 15 residues. CDR3 bases: TGCAGTGCTTTTACTAGCGGGGGAAGACAAGAGACCCAGTACTTC. Protein product: CSAFTSGGRQETQYF.

This clonotype was seen many times. The V call is TRBV6-6, the J call TRBJ1-1; TRBD1 aligns across 9 bases. Germline V gene data show CDR1 as MNHNY and CDR2 as SVGAGI (reference sequence). The V and J ends lost 0 bases and 1 base, in that order; junction bases with no gene match: 0. This CDR3 spans 15 amino acids. The CDR3 reads CASSYSGQGNTEAFF. The CDR3 bases are TGTGCCAGCAGTTACTCGGGACAGGGGAACACTGAAGCTTTCTTT.

This clonotype occurred a few times. The genes are TRBV12-5 and TRBJ2-2, with D possibly being TRBD1 (5 bases). This CDR3 comprises 14 residues. Trimming cost V 7 bases and J 0 bases, with 9 bases left between them. CDR1 is LGHNT, CDR2 FRNRAP, per germline. Written as DNA, the CDR3 is TGTGCTAGTGTCCAGGGTACGAACACCGGGGAGCTGTTTTTT. It translates to CASVQGTNTGELFF. Drawing the rest from reference TRBV12-5 and TRBJ2-2, the complete variable domain is DARVTQTPRHKVTEMGQEVTMRCQPILGHNTVFWYRQTMMQGLELLAYFRNRAPLDDSGMPKDRFSAEMPDATLATLKIQPSEPRDSAVYFCASVQGTNTGELFFGEGSRLTVL.